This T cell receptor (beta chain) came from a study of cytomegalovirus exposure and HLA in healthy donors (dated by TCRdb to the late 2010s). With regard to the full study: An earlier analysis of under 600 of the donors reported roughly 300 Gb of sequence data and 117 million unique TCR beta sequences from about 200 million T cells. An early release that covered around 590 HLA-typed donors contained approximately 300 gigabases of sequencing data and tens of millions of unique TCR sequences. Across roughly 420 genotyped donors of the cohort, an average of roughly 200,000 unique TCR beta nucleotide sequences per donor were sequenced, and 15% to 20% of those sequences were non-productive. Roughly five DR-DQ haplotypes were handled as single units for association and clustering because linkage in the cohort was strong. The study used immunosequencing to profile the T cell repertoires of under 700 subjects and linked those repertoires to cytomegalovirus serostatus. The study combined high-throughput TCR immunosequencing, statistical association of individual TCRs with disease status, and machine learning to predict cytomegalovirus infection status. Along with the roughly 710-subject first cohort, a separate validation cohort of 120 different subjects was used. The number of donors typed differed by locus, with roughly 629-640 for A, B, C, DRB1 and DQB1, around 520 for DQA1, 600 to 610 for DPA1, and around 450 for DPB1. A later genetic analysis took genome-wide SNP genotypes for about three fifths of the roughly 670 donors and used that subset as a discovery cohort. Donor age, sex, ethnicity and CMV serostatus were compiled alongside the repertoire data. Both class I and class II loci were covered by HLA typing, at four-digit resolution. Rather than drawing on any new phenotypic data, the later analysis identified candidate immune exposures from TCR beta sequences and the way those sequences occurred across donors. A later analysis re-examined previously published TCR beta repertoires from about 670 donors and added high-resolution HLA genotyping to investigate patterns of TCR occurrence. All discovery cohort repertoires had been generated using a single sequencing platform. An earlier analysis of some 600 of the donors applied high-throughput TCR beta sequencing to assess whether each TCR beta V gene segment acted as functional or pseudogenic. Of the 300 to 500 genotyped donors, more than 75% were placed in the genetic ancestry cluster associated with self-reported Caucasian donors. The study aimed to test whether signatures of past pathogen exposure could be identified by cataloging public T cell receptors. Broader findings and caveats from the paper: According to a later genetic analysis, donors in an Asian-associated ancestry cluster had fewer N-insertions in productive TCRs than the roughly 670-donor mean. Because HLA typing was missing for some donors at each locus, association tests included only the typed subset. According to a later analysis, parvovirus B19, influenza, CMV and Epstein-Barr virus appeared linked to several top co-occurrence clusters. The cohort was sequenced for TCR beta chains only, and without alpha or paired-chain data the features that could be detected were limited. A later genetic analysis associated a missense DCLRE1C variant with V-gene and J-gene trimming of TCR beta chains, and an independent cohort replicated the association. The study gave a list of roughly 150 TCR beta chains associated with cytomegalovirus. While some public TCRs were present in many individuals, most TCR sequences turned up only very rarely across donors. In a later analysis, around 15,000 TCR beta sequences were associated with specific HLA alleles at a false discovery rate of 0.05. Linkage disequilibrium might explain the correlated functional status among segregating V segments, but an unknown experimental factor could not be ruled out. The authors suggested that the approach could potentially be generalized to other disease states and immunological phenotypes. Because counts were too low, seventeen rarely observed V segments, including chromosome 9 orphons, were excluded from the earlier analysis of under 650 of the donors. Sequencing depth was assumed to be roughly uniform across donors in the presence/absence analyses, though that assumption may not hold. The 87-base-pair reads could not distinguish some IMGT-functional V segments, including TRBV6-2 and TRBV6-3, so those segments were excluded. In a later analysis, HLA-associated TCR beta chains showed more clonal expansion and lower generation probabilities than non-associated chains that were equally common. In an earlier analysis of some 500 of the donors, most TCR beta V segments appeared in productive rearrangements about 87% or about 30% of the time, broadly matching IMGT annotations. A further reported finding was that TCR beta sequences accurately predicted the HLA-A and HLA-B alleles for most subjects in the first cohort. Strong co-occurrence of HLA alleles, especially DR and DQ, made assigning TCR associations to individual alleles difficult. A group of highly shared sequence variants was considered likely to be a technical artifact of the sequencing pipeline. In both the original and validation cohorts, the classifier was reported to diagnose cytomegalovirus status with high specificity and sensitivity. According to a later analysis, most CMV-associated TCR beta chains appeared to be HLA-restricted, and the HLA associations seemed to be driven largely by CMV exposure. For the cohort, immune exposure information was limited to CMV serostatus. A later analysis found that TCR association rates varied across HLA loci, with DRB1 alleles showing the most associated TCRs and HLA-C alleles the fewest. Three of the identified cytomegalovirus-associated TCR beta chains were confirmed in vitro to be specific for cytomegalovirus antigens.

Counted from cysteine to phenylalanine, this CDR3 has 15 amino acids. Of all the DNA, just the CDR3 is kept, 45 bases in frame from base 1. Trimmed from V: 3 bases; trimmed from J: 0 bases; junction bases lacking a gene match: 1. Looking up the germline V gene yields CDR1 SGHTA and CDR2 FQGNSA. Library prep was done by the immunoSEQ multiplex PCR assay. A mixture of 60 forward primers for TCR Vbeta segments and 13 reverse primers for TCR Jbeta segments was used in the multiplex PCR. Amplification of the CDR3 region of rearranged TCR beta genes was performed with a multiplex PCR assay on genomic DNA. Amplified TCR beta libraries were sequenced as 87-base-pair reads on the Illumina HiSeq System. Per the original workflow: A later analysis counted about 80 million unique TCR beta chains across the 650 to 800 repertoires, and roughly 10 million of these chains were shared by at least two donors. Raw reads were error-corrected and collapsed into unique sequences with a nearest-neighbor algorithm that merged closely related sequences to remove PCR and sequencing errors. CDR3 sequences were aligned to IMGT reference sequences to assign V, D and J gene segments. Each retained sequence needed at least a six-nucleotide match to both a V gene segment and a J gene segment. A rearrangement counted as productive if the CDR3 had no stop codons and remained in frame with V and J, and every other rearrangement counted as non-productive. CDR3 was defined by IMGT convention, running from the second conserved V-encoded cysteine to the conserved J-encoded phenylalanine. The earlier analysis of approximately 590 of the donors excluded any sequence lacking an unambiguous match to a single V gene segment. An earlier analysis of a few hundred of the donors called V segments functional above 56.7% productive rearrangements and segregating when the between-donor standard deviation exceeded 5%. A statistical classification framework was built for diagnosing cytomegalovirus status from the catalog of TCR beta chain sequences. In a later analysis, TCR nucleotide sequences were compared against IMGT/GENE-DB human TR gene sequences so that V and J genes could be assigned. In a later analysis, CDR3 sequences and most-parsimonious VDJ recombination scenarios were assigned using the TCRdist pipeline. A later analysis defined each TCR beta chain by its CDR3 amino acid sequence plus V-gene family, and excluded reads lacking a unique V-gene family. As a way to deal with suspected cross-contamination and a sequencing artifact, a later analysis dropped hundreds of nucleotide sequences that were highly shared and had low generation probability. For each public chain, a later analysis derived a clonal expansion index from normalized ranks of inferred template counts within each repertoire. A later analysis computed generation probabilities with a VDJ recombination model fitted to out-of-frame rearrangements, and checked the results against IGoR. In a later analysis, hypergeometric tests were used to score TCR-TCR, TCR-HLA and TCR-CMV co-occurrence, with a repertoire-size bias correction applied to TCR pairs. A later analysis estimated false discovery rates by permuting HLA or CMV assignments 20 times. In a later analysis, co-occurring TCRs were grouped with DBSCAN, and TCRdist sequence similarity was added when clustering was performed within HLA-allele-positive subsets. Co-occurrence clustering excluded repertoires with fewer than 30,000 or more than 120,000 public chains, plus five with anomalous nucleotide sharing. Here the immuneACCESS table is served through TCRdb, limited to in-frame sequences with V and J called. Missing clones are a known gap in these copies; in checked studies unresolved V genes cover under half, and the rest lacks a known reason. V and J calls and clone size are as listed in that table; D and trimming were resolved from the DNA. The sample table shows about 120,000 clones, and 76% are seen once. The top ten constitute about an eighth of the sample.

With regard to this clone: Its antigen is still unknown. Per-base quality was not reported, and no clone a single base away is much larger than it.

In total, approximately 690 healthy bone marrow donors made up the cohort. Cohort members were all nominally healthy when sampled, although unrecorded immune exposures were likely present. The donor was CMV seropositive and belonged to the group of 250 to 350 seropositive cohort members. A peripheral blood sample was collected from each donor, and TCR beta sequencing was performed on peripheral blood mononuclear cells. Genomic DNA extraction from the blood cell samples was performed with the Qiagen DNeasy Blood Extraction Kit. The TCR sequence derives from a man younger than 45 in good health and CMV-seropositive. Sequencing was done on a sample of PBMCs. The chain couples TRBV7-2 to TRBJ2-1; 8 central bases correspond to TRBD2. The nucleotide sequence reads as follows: TGTGCCAGCAGCTTTACTAGCGGCTCCTACAATGAGCAGTTCTTC. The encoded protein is CASSFTSGSYNEQFF.